These T cell receptor beta chains were read from a single sample in a study of identical twins. TCRdb fed the 5' RACE reads into MiXCR, producing one record per CDR3 protein. In the table there are around 670,000 distinct CDR3 sequences, around 6% of which are singletons. Material for sequencing was naive T cells sorted from blood. Every receptor here comes from a man between 18 and 29 years old in good health. The CDR3 runs from the conserved cysteine through the conserved F or W. The order of the fields is D gene, clone size, J gene, V gene, CDR3 DNA, CDR3 protein. A D gene is named only where the DNA matches it firmly. The size field is filled for only some rows; it gives once, few, many or a size class.

D: TRBD1; size: few; J: TRBJ2-2; V: TRBV5-1; DNA: TGCGCCAGCAGCGTGGGGGACAGGGTCTCCGGGGAGCTGTTTTTT; CDR3: CASSVGDRVSGELFF
D: TRBD1; size: many; J: TRBJ1-5; V: TRBV15; DNA: TGTGCCACCAGCAGAGCCGACAGGGTCGGCCAGCCCCAGCATTTT; CDR3: CATSRADRVGQPQHF
D: -; size: few; J: TRBJ1-1; V: TRBV28; DNA: TGTGCCAGCGCGCGTTACGCCGGCACTGAAGCTTTCTTT; CDR3: CASARYAGTEAFF
D: -; size: few; J: TRBJ1-5; V: TRBV5-5; DNA: TGTGCCAGCAGCTTGGGGGGACAATGGCAGCCCCAGCATTTT; CDR3: CASSLGGQWQPQHF
D: -; size: -; J: TRBJ2-7; V: TRBV5-6; DNA: TGTGCCAGCAGCGCAGGGGAAGGGGCCTACGAGCAGTACTTC; CDR3: CASSAGEGAYEQYF
D: TRBD1; size: -; J: TRBJ2-5; V: TRBV7-6; DNA: TGTGCCAGCAGCTTAGGAGGGACAGGGGAAAGAGAGACCCAGTACTTC; CDR3: CASSLGGTGERETQYF
D: TRBD1; size: many; J: TRBJ2-5; V: TRBV5-6; DNA: TGTGCCAGCAGCAGGACAGGGACCGAGACCCAGTACTTC; CDR3: CASSRTGTETQYF
D: -; size: many; J: TRBJ2-1; V: TRBV29-1; DNA: TGCAGCGTCCCCGGGACGGCCTACAATGAGCAGTTCTTC; CDR3: CSVPGTAYNEQFF
D: -; size: few; J: TRBJ2-1; V: TRBV15; DNA: TGTACCACCAGCAGAGATCGGGTAGAGAATGAGCAGTTCTTC; CDR3: CTTSRDRVENEQFF
D: -; size: -; J: TRBJ2-3; V: TRBV5-1; DNA: TGCGCCAGCAGCTCCGGGCGATCAGATACGCAGTATTTT; CDR3: CASSSGRSDTQYF
D: TRBD1; size: few; J: TRBJ2-1; V: TRBV4-2; DNA: TGTGCCAGCAGCCAAGGACAGGGGGCAGGGAATGAGCAGTTCTTC; CDR3: CASSQGQGAGNEQFF